This T cell receptor beta chain was identified during a study of cytomegalovirus exposure and HLA in healthy donors. Each donor was healthy, and each was a bone marrow donor. Although they were nominally healthy when sampled, donors likely had unrecorded immune exposures. Use of 60 Vbeta and 13 Jbeta primers characterized the PCR. Profiling relied on immunoSEQ multiplex PCR, and the TCRdb table lists in-frame clones only, not all of them. The sample lists under 95,000 clones, under 85% occurring once. V dropped 5 bases and J dropped 1 base, with 11 bases sitting between them. Germline loops: CDR1 MDHEN, CDR2 SYDVKM. The CDR3 runs to 14 residues.

The rearrangement joins TRBV28 to TRBJ1-1, with D perhaps TRBD1 (5 bases). The specimen was PBMCs. The sequence came from a boy between 10 and 17 years old in good health and CMV-seronegative. Written as DNA, the CDR3 is TGTGCCAGCAGTATCCCCGGGGGGAACACTGAAGCTTTCTTT. Its translation is CASSIPGGNTEAFF.